Shown below are 20 T cell receptor beta chains from a single sample sequenced in a study of cytomegalovirus exposure and HLA in healthy donors. In the PCR, 60 Vbeta and 13 Jbeta primers were used. Some clones are missing from TCRdb's copy, which holds only in-frame ones; the method was immunoSEQ multiplex PCR. Reported are 100,000 to 150,000 clones; the ten largest clones contain around 1.5%. Sequencing used PBMCs. These receptors all stem from a woman aged 40-49 years in good health and CMV-seronegative.

The chain is built from TRBV28 and TRBJ1-5, with TRBD1 matching 9 bases. Trimming removed 5 bases from V and 6 bases from J; junction bases left unmatched: 5. CDR1 and CDR2 (germline): MDHEN, SYDVKM. The CDR3 covers 14 residues. The CDR3 DNA reads TGTGCCAGCAGTGCCGGGACAGGGACTCAGCCCCAGCATTTT. It is translated as CASSAGTGTQPQHF.

This chain joins TRBV7-3 and TRBJ2-1; D is unresolved. The germline gives CDR1 SGHTA, CDR2 FQGTGA. Trimming took off 1 base at V and 0 bases at J, with 7 bases between the two ends. The CDR3 covers 15 residues. The CDR3 DNA is TGTGCCAGCAGCTTAATGCCTAGCTCCTACAATGAGCAGTTCTTC. It codes for CASSLMPSSYNEQFF.

This chain links TRBV2 with TRBJ1-4, with D possibly matching TRBD1 (5 bases). This CDR3 contains 13 residues. The germline V and J ends were trimmed by 8 bases and 4 bases, with 11 bases remaining between them. The V gene's germline CDR1 is SNHLY and CDR2 FYNNEI. CDR3 loop: CASFAGLNEKLFF. In DNA, the CDR3 is TGTGCCAGCTTCGCGGGGCTTAATGAAAAACTGTTTTTT.

This chain connects TRBV5-4 to TRBJ2-7; D is possibly TRBD2 (6 bases). The CDR3 totals 13 residues. V was shortened by 5 bases and J by 2 bases, with 11 bases between the two germline ends. Germline-derived CDR1 and CDR2 are SGHNT and YYREEE (reference sequence). In nucleotides, the CDR3 is TGTGCCAGCAGTAGGACTACACCCTACGAGCAGTACTTC. Amino acids: CASSRTTPYEQYF.

CDR3 amino acids: CASSQGTESYGYTF. The DNA of the CDR3 is TGTGCCAGCAGCCAGGGGACAGAGAGCTATGGCTACACCTTC. V and J are TRBV6-5 and TRBJ1-2, with 7 positions matching TRBD1. The CDR3 runs to 14 residues. V lost 6 bases to trimming and J lost 4 bases; unmatched junction nucleotides: 8. CDR1 and CDR2 (germline): MNHEY, SVGAGI.

J is TRBJ2-5 and V is TRBV5-1, with TRBD1 identical over 7 bases. Germline V lookup: CDR1 SGHRS, CDR2 YFSETQ. The CDR3 sequence is 14 residues long. V lost 7 bases to trimming and J lost 2 bases; unmatched junction nucleotides: 8. The CDR3 bases are TGCGCCAGCCGCCTCCGGGACAGACAAGAGACCCAGTACTTC. It is translated as CASRLRDRQETQYF. Combining the CDR3 with reference TRBV5-1 and TRBJ2-5 gives the whole variable domain KAGVTQTPRYLIKTRGQQVTLSCSPISGHRSVSWYQQTPGQGLQFLFEYFSETQRNKGNFPGRFSGRQFSNSRSEMNVSTLELGDSALYLCASRLRDRQETQYFGPGTRLLVL.

The rearrangement uses TRBV27 and TRBJ1-2; 12 bases are shared with TRBD1. This CDR3 is built from 14 residues. Germline CDR1 reads MNHEY; CDR2 reads SMNVEV (reference sequence). After removal of 4 bases from V and 6 bases from J, the junction contained 3 bases not matched to a gene. The CDR3 DNA is TGTGCCAGCAGTTCGGGACAGGGGGCAGATGGCTACACCTTC. Translating it yields CASSSGQGADGYTF.

The V gene is TRBV5-4, the J gene TRBJ1-2, with TRBD1 identical over 7 bases. The V gene's germline CDR1 is SGHNT and CDR2 YYREEE (reference sequence). The V gene end was trimmed by 0 bases and the J gene end by 7 bases; junction bases not matched to a gene: 6. The CDR3 totals 14 residues. The CDR3 DNA is TGTGCCAGCAGCTTGGAGTCAGGGGGAGGTGGCTACACCTTC. It encodes CASSLESGGGGYTF.

The chain couples TRBV27 to TRBJ1-5; possible D gene TRBD1, 5 bases. The CDR3 length is 15 residues. V was pared by 8 bases and J by 2 bases, with 16 bases between. Germline CDR1 MNHEY, CDR2 SMNVEV (reference sequence). The CDR3 sequence is CASSADWGGNQPQHF. CDR3 DNA: TGTGCCAGCTCCGCAGACTGGGGGGGCAATCAGCCCCAGCATTTT.

The rearrangement uses TRBV7-2 and TRBJ1-2; 8 bases line up with TRBD1. The junction had 4 bases not matched to a gene; V was cut back by 0 bases and J by 4 bases. There are 15 residues in the CDR3. Germline V gene lookup returns CDR1 SGHTA and CDR2 FQGNSA. In nucleotides, the CDR3 is TGTGCCAGCAGCTTAGCAGGACAGGGATTCTATGGCTACACCTTC. The encoded protein is CASSLAGQGFYGYTF.

The chain recombines TRBV6-5 with TRBJ1-1; possibly TRBD1 for D (6 bases). This CDR3 contains 14 residues. The V gene lost 1 base and the J gene lost 3 bases, with 9 bases spanning the gap. The V gene's germline CDR1 is MNHEY and CDR2 SVGAGI. As DNA, the CDR3 is TGTGCCAGCAGTTACTTTGCAGGGGACACTGAAGCTTTCTTT. Its translation is CASSYFAGDTEAFF.

The V and J genes are TRBV5-1 and TRBJ2-1; 12 bases are a match to TRBD2. The CDR3 has 15 amino acids. V lost 4 bases, J lost 5 bases, and 4 bases stayed unmatched. CDR1 SGHRS and CDR2 YFSETQ come from the germline V gene. In DNA form, the CDR3 reads TGCGCCAGCAGCCGTCGACTAGCGGGGGACAATGAGCAGTTCTTC. Translating it yields CASSRRLAGDNEQFF.

This chain joins TRBV5-1 and TRBJ2-7; 8 positions agree with TRBD1. The V gene end was trimmed by 0 bases and the J gene end by 6 bases; junction bases not matched to a gene: 5. Per the germline V gene, CDR1 is SGHRS and CDR2 is YFSETQ. This CDR3 is built from 14 residues. CDR3 loop: CASSLADRAGEQYF. The CDR3 DNA is TGCGCCAGCAGCTTGGCGGACAGGGCCGGCGAGCAGTACTTC.

As for this clone: A junction boundary mismatches the germline segment, possibly from a read error. The chain uses TRBV15 and TRBJ1-3, with 10 bases fitting TRBD1. Germline lookup yields CDR1 LNHNV and CDR2 YYDKDF (reference sequence). CDR3 length equals 16 residues. Written as DNA, the CDR3 is TGTGCCACCAGCGGAGATAGGGACAGGGGACGGAACACCATATATTTT. This sequence encodes CATSGDRDRGRNTIYF.

The chain couples TRBV5-6 to TRBJ1-3, with 8 positions matching TRBD1. CDR3 length: 16 amino acids. The V and J ends lost 3 bases and 1 base, in that order; junction bases with no gene match: 6. Per the germline V gene, CDR1 is SGHDT and CDR2 is YYEEEE. As DNA, the CDR3 is TGTGCCAGCAGCTACGACAGGGGAAGGTCTGGAAACACCATATATTTT. It specifies CASSYDRGRSGNTIYF.

The rearrangement joins TRBV27 to TRBJ1-3; D possibly corresponds to TRBD1 (5 bases). The CDR3 is 16 amino acids. V was clipped by 3 bases and J by 2 bases, with 14 bases between them. Looked up from germline, CDR1 is MNHEY and CDR2 is SMNVEV (reference sequence). This CDR3 reads CASSFQGIGPGNTIYF. The DNA of the CDR3 is TGTGCCAGCAGTTTTCAGGGAATTGGGCCTGGAAACACCATATATTTT.

The CDR3 sequence: CASSLVNQETQYF. The CDR3 DNA reads as TGTGCCAGCAGCTTAGTTAACCAAGAGACCCAGTACTTC. This chain links TRBV13 with TRBJ2-5; D is undetermined. CDR3 length: 13 amino acids. V lost 1 base and J lost 0, with 3 bases in between. Germline V gives CDR1 PRHDT, CDR2 FYEKMQ (reference sequence).

The chain recombines TRBV5-4 with TRBJ1-1; no clear D. The V gene lost 0 bases and the J gene lost 1 base, with 10 bases spanning the gap. Germline lookup yields CDR1 SGHNT and CDR2 YYREEE (reference sequence). CDR3 size: 15 residues. CDR3 coding DNA: TGTGCCAGCAGCTTGGATGCGGCAAAGAACACTGAAGCTTTCTTT. Its translation is CASSLDAAKNTEAFF.

V usage is TRBV7-2 and J usage is TRBJ2-2; the D gene is possibly TRBD2 (5 bases). The CDR3 runs to 14 residues. Per the germline V gene, CDR1 is SGHTA and CDR2 is FQGNSA. Trimming removed 7 bases at V and 16 bases at J, with 25 bases between. CDR3 coding DNA: TGTGCCAGCACCACCCCAACCGGTGCCCCGGGGTGGTTTTTT. Its protein product is CASTTPTGAPGWFF.

The V call is TRBV6-1, the J call TRBJ1-6; 11 bases line up with TRBD1. The CDR3 is 15 residues long. V shed 6 bases, J shed 9 bases, and the junction held 7 bases outside the gene matches. Germline V gene lookup returns CDR1 MNHNS and CDR2 SASEGT. The CDR3 loop reads CASRGVGTGGSPLHF. DNA of the CDR3: TGTGCCAGCAGAGGAGTAGGGACAGGGGGTTCACCCCTCCACTTT.